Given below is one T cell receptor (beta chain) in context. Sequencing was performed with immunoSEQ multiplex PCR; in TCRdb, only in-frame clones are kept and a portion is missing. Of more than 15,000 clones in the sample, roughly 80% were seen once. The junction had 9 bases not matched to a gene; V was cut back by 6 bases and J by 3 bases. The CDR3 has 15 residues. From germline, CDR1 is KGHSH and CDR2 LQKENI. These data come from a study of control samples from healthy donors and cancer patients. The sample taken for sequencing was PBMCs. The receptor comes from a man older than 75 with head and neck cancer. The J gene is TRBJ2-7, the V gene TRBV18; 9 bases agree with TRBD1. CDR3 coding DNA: TGTGCCAGCTCCCTTTTGACAGGGGGGCACTACGAGCAGTACTTC. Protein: CASSLLTGGHYEQYF.